This TCR beta chain was documented in a study of T cells expressing NK-cell markers. Germline values: CDR1 SQVTM, CDR2 ANQGSEA. The CDR3 totals 16 residues. From the 5' RACE reads, TCRdb lists one entry per CDR3 protein and no DNA. The data include 150,000 to 180,000 distinct CDR3 sequences; the top ten clones carry around a third. This receptor was obtained from a woman between 45 and 60 years old in good health. This chain uses TRBV29-1 with TRBJ2-1; TCRdb returns TRBD2, unconfirmable since there is no DNA. The sample was blood T cells: a sorted CD56 or NKG2C T cell subset, CD4+ or CD8+ T cells, or bulk PBMC T cells (not recorded which). CDR3: CSVEDPEASSYNEQFF.